The entry below gives a single T cell receptor (beta chain) sequence along with its context. Its target is not known. This sample is drawn from a study of T cell responses to AZD1222 COVID-19 vaccine. Study conclusions and caveats: Spike was spanned by vaccine-associated CD4 TCRs, with dominance at 160-218 and 743-854. White British people made up most donors, females outnumbered males, and clonal diversity was possibly underestimated. Repertoire collection took place solely once the T cell response had peaked.

Only in-frame clones appear in the TCRdb table, and some are missing; sequencing was by immunoSEQ multiplex PCR. The sample includes about 150,000 clones, 70% to 90% of them seen just once. Germline CDR1 and CDR2: SGHRS and YFSETQ. The CDR3 runs 14 residues. V shed 3 bases and J 8 bases; nucleotides not matched to a gene: 4. This chain links TRBV5-1 with TRBJ1-4, with 10 bases identical to TRBD1. Sequencing used peripheral blood, obtained on day 0 of MenACWY control vaccination. This receptor was identified in an adult in good health. CDR3 residues: CASSSGTGAEKLFF. The CDR3 coding sequence is TGCGCCAGCAGCTCCGGGACAGGGGCAGAAAAACTGTTTTTT.